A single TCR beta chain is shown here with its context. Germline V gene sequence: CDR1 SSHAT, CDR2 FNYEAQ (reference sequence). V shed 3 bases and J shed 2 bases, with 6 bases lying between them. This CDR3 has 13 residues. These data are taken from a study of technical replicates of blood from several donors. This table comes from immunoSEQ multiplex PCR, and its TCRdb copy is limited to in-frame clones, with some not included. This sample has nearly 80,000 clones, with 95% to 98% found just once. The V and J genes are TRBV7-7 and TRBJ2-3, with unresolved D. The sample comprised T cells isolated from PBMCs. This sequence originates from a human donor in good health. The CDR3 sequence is CASSFTPTDTQYF. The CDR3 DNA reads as TGTGCCAGCAGCTTTACTCCCACAGATACGCAGTATTTT. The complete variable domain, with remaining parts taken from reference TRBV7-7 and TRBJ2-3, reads GAGVSQSPRYKVTKRGQDVTLRCDPISSHATLYWYQQALGQGPEFLTYFNYEAQPDKSGLPSDRFSAERPEGSISTLTIQRTEQRDSAMYRCASSFTPTDTQYFGPGTRLTVL.